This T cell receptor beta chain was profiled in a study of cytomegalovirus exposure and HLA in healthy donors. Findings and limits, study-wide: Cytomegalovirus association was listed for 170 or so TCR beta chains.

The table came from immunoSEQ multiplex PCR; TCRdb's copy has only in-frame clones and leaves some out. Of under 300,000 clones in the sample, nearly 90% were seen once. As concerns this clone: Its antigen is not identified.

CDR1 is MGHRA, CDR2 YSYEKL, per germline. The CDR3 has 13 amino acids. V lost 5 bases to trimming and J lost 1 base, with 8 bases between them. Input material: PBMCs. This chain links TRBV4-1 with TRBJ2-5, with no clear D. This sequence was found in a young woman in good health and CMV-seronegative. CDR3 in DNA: TGCGCCAGCAGCTCCCCAATCCAAGAGACCCAGTACTTC. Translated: CASSSPIQETQYF.